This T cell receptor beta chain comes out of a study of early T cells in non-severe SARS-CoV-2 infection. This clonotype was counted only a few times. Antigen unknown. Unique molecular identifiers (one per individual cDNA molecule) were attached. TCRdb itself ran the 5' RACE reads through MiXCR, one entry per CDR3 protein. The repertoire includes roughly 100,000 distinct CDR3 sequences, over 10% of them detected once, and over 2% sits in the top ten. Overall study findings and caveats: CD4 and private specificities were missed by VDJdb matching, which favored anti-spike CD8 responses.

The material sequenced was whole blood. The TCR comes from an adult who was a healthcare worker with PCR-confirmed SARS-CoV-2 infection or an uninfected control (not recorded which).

CDR3 coding DNA: TGTGCCAGCAGCCAAAGGCTCGGGTGGAACACCGGGGAGCTGTTTTTT. Translation gives CASSQRLGWNTGELFF. The chain couples TRBV14 to TRBJ2-2; D is ambiguous. The germline V gene encodes CDR1 SGHDN and CDR2 FVKESK. This CDR3 region has 16 residues. With 2 bases removed from V and 1 base from J, the gap between germline ends came to 11 bases.